The 32 T cell receptor beta chains given below trace back to one sample, sequenced in a study of memory CD4+ T cells and cytomegalovirus serostatus. Single viable CD3+CD4+CD8-CD45RO+ cells were sorted as the memory CD4+ T cells. Profiling relied on immunoSEQ multiplex PCR, and the TCRdb table lists in-frame clones only, not all of them. The table shows around 50,000 clones, with roughly 80% occurring only once. Sequenced material: memory CD4+ T cells from blood. These receptors were collected from an adult in good health and CMV-seronegative.

For the CDR3, the DNA is TGTGCCACCAGCAGAGCCCCCGGGACAGGGTTTCTGAATGAGCAGTTCTTC. Translated, it gives CATSRAPGTGFLNEQFF. This chain joins TRBV15 and TRBJ2-1; 9 positions match TRBD1. Germline-derived CDR1 and CDR2 are LNHNV and YYDKDF (reference sequence). The CDR3 is made up of 17 amino acids. With 1 base clipped from V and 7 bases from J, the junction kept 11 bases outside the gene matches.

V usage is TRBV5-1 and J usage is TRBJ1-4; D unclear. The CDR3 runs to 16 residues. Germline assignment: CDR1 SGHRS and CDR2 YFSETQ. Trimming took 2 bases from V and 3 from J, leaving 14 bases between them. The CDR3 region has the DNA TGCGCCAGCAGCTTCGGTCCCCTTAGTTCTAATGAAAAACTGTTTTTT. Its translation is CASSFGPLSSNEKLFF.

This clone has just one count. V and J are TRBV5-1 and TRBJ2-3; a possible D gene is TRBD2 (5 bases). The CDR3 length is 14 residues. V dropped 3 bases and J dropped 4 bases, with 12 bases sitting between them. Germline loops: CDR1 SGHRS, CDR2 YFSETQ. CDR3 DNA: TGCGCCAGCAGCTCTGGGAGTTCGCCAGATACGCAGTATTTT. It specifies CASSSGSSPDTQYF.

This chain connects TRBV19 to TRBJ2-2, with 10 nucleotides matching TRBD2. Germline V gives CDR1 LNHDA, CDR2 SQIVND (reference sequence). Unmatched junction bases numbered 6, after V lost 7 bases and J lost 4 bases. The CDR3 sequence is 15 residues long. Here the CDR3 DNA reads TGTGCCAGTACCACCGGGACTAGCGTCACCGGGGAGCTGTTTTTT. Its protein is CASTTGTSVTGELFF.

In this sample, this clone turned up once. This chain joins TRBV29-1 and TRBJ2-1; 8 bases line up with TRBD2. With 5 bases clipped from V and 5 bases from J, the junction kept 11 bases outside the gene matches. This CDR3 has 15 amino acids. Germline loops: CDR1 SQVTM, CDR2 ANQGSEA. DNA for the CDR3: TGCAGCGTTCCCACAGCGGGAGCGGCCAACAATGAGCAGTTCTTC. It yields the protein CSVPTAGAANNEQFF.

The chain uses TRBV2 and TRBJ2-7; a weak D match, TRBD2 (6 bases). Per germline, CDR1 SNHLY and CDR2 FYNNEI. The CDR3 contains 12 residues. V dropped 7 bases and J dropped 4 bases, with 11 bases sitting between them. DNA for the CDR3: TGTGCCAGCAAGAGGGACTTTTACGAGCAGTACTTC. Its translation: CASKRDFYEQYF.

Written as DNA, the CDR3 is TGTGCCAGCAGCTTAAGAGCCACAGATACGCAGTATTTT. This translates into CASSLRATDTQYF. This chain uses TRBV11-3 with TRBJ2-3; D remains unclear. Trimming took 2 bases from V and 2 from J, leaving 5 bases between them. CDR3 length: 13 amino acids. The germline CDR1 and CDR2 sequences are SGHNT and YENEEA.

This clone is a singleton in its sample. V is TRBV19 and J is TRBJ2-7, with D possibly matching TRBD2 (6 bases). Germline CDR1 and CDR2: LNHDA and SQIVND (reference sequence). V lost 5 bases and J 2 bases, leaving 13 bases between the germline ends. The CDR3 has 14 amino acids. In DNA, the CDR3 is TGTGCCAGTAGTCCCCAGTGGGGGGCCTACGAGCAGTACTTC. Translating gives CASSPQWGAYEQYF.

The chain uses TRBV27 and TRBJ1-5; no firm D call. The V and J ends lost 2 bases and 3 bases respectively, with 11 bases between them. The CDR3 extends over 15 amino acids. Looked up from germline, CDR1 is MNHEY and CDR2 is SMNVEV (reference sequence). The CDR3 DNA is TGTGCCAGCAGTTTAGAGGGATTTGCCAATCAGCCCCAGCATTTT. Translating it yields CASSLEGFANQPQHF.

The chain uses TRBV5-6 and TRBJ1-1; possibly TRBD1 for D (5 bases). CDR3 length: 13 amino acids. Germline CDR1 is SGHDT and CDR2 is YYEEEE. V was cut by 3 bases and J by 1 base, with 7 bases left in between. The CDR3 sequence is CASSYQGNTEAFF. CDR3 bases: TGTGCCAGCAGCTACCAGGGGAACACTGAAGCTTTCTTT.

This rearrangement joins TRBV27 to TRBJ1-1; the D gene is possibly TRBD1 (5 bases). The germline gives CDR1 MNHEY, CDR2 SMNVEV (reference sequence). V gave up 2 bases and J gave up 4 bases, with 11 bases separating them. The CDR3 runs 14 residues. The CDR3 spells CASSLQGRGTEAFF. The CDR3 DNA is TGTGCCAGCAGTTTACAGGGAAGGGGCACTGAAGCTTTCTTT.

This clone occurred once. V is TRBV9 and J is TRBJ2-5, with D tentatively TRBD2 (5 bases). The CDR3 runs to 14 residues. The V end lost 0 bases, the J end lost 3 bases, and 9 bases lay between the germline ends. Germline V lookup: CDR1 SGDLS, CDR2 YYNGEE. The chain's CDR3 is CASSVDLGEETQYF. The CDR3 DNA reads as TGTGCCAGCAGCGTAGATCTCGGGGAAGAGACCCAGTACTTC. The entire variable domain, with the rest obtained from reference TRBV9 and TRBJ2-5, is as follows: DSGVTQTPKHLITATGQRVTLRCSPRSGDLSVYWYQQSLDQGLQFLIQYYNGEERAKGNILERFSAQQFPDLHSELNLSSLELGDSALYFCASSVDLGEETQYFGPGTRLLVL.

V and J are TRBV9 and TRBJ2-1, with TRBD2 matching 11 bases. The V gene's germline CDR1 is SGDLS and CDR2 YYNGEE. The junction had 7 bases not matched to a gene; V was cut back by 0 bases and J by 8 bases. CDR3 length: 16 residues. The DNA of the CDR3 is TGTGCCAGCAGCGTAGTAGCGACTAGCGGGGCGGATGAGCAGTTCTTC. Translation gives CASSVVATSGADEQFF.

The rearrangement uses TRBV2 and TRBJ1-6, with D perhaps TRBD1 (6 bases). Germline V gives CDR1 SNHLY, CDR2 FYNNEI. The CDR3 is 13 residues long. The V end lost 5 bases, the J end lost 7 bases, and 9 bases lay between the germline ends. CDR3 sequence (DNA): TGTGCCAGCAGTCAGGGGACCAATTCACCCCTCCACTTT. It encodes CASSQGTNSPLHF.

The genes are TRBV6-1 and TRBJ1-2; TRBD1 is a possible D gene (5 bases). Between the trimmed V and J ends, which lost 2 bases and 8 bases, there was a span of 12 bases. Germline CDR1 MNHNS, CDR2 SASEGT. The CDR3 consists of 13 residues. CDR3 in DNA: TGTGCCAGCAGTGAATTGCAGGGCCTGGGCTACACCTTC. Protein: CASSELQGLGYTF.

This clone was seen a few times. J is TRBJ2-1 and V is TRBV5-6; D may be TRBD1 (5 bases). This CDR3 has 12 amino acids. Germline CDR1 reads SGHDT; CDR2 reads YYEEEE. Trimming shortened V by 4 bases and J by 12 bases, and 14 bases separated the two germline ends. CDR3 nucleotides: TGTGCCAGCAGCAATGCAGGGTTAGGGCAGTTCTTC. It yields the protein CASSNAGLGQFF.

The chain combines TRBV27 with TRBJ2-7; 7 bases fit TRBD2. Trimming at V came to 6 bases and at J to 7 bases, leaving 15 bases not matched to a gene. Germline CDR1 MNHEY, CDR2 SMNVEV (reference sequence). The CDR3 covers 15 residues. CDR3 residues: CASSSGLVGPGEQYF. Written as DNA, the CDR3 is TGTGCCAGCAGCTCCGGACTAGTAGGCCCTGGTGAGCAGTACTTC.

The J gene is TRBJ2-7, the V gene TRBV11-1, with D unresolved. V was trimmed by 5 bases and J by 7 bases, leaving 15 bases between them. CDR3 size: 13 residues. The germline V gene has CDR1 SGHAT and CDR2 FQDESV (reference sequence). In DNA form, the CDR3 reads TGTGCCAGCAGCGCCGGTCGGCTGGAAGAGCAGTACTTC. Its translation: CASSAGRLEEQYF.

The V and J genes are TRBV7-2 and TRBJ2-1; TRBD2 agrees at 8 bases. This CDR3 has 16 amino acids. CDR1 is SGHTA, CDR2 FQGNSA, per germline. With 5 bases clipped from V and 9 bases from J, the junction kept 15 bases outside the gene matches. CDR3: CASSRVGGAGGGEQFF. CDR3 coding DNA: TGTGCCAGCAGCCGAGTGGGGGGCGCGGGAGGAGGTGAGCAGTTCTTC.

The V and J genes are TRBV5-3 and TRBJ1-4, with D unclear. TRBV5-3 is known as an ORF, though its function is uncertain. The CDR3 runs to 14 residues. V lost 2 bases, J lost 7 bases, and 12 bases lay in between. CDR3 nucleotides: TGTGCCAGAAGCTTAGCCCTCAACCCTGAAAAACTGTTTTTT. Protein product: CARSLALNPEKLFF.

The rearrangement joins TRBV9 to TRBJ1-4; no definite D call. The CDR3 contains 17 residues. The germline gives CDR1 SGDLS, CDR2 YYNGEE. V was cut by 1 base and J by 7 bases, with 20 bases left in between. The CDR3 spells CASSVSGGINRGEKLFF. The CDR3 DNA follows: TGTGCCAGCAGCGTATCGGGCGGGATTAATCGCGGTGAAAAACTGTTTTTT.

In this sample, this clone turned up a few times. The chain has TRBV19 and TRBJ2-1; 9 bases map to TRBD2. The CDR3 is 13 amino acids. Germline assignment: CDR1 LNHDA and CDR2 SQIVND (reference sequence). Trimming cost V 7 bases and J 6 bases; bases outside gene matches: 4. The CDR3 loop reads CASTQRGANEQFF. The DNA of the CDR3 is TGTGCCAGTACGCAGCGGGGGGCCAATGAGCAGTTCTTC.

This chain links TRBV11-3 with TRBJ2-7; D is possibly TRBD2 (6 bases). The length of the CDR3 is 13 residues. Between the trimmed V and J ends, which lost 5 bases and 7 bases, there was a span of 15 bases. The germline V gene has CDR1 SGHNT and CDR2 YENEEA. CDR3 region: CASSPGARGEQYF. The CDR3 region has the DNA TGTGCCAGCAGCCCCGGGGCCCGGGGGGAGCAGTACTTC.

V is TRBV16 and J is TRBJ1-5; perhaps TRBD1 as D (5 bases). Trimming shortened V by 5 bases and J by 2 bases, and 10 bases separated the two germline ends. The germline CDR1 and CDR2 sequences are KGHSY and FQNENV. The CDR3 is made up of 14 amino acids. In nucleotides, the CDR3 is TGTGCCAGCAGCTGGGACTCTCGCAATCAGCCCCAGCATTTT. This sequence encodes CASSWDSRNQPQHF. The full variable domain, in which reference TRBV16 and TRBJ1-5 provide the parts outside the CDR3, is GEEVAQTPKHLVRGEGQKAKLYCAPIKGHSYVFWYQQVLKNEFKFLISFQNENVFDETGMPKERFSAKCLPNSPCSLEIQATKLEDSAVYFCASSWDSRNQPQHFGDGTRLSIL.

This sequence joins TRBV28 and TRBJ2-5, with D possibly being TRBD1 (6 bases). Germline-derived CDR1 and CDR2 are MDHEN and SYDVKM. The CDR3 spans 14 residues. Trimming stripped 6 bases from V and 7 bases from J, with 18 bases between. CDR3 nucleotide sequence: TGTGCCAGCAGAGGGGGTAGCATGCGCTCGACCCAGTACTTC. Translated, it gives CASRGGSMRSTQYF.

This chain uses TRBV2 with TRBJ2-3, with 11 nucleotides matching TRBD2. This CDR3 is 14 amino acids long. Losses at the gene ends were 1 base for V and 11 bases for J; bases not matched to a gene: 5. Germline V gene sequence: CDR1 SNHLY, CDR2 FYNNEI. The CDR3 DNA is TGTGCCAGCAGTGAAGACCTAGCGGGAGGCGAGCAGTATTTT. Encoded protein: CASSEDLAGGEQYF.

The CDR3 here is CASSYQARGTDTQYF. The CDR3 DNA sequence: TGTGCCAGCAGTTACCAAGCCAGGGGCACAGATACGCAGTATTTT. The V call is TRBV6-5, the J call TRBJ2-3, with D possibly TRBD1 on 5 matching bases. V was trimmed by 2 bases and J by 1 base, leaving 10 bases between them. Looked up from germline, CDR1 is MNHEY and CDR2 is SVGAGI. The CDR3 is 15 residues long.

This clone appeared a few times. The rearrangement joins TRBV28 to TRBJ1-2; D might be TRBD1 (5 bases). Trimming shortened V by 7 bases and J by 4 bases, and 16 bases separated the two germline ends. Germline CDR1 and CDR2: MDHEN and SYDVKM. This CDR3 is built from 14 residues. The CDR3 nucleotides read TGTGCCAGCATGGGAATGGGGCGCGTCTATGGCTACACCTTC. It encodes CASMGMGRVYGYTF.

This clone was observed a handful of times. This chain joins TRBV2 and TRBJ2-4, with 8 bases lining up with TRBD2. With V trimmed by 2 bases and J by 5 bases, 11 bases remained unmatched. Germline loops: CDR1 SNHLY, CDR2 FYNNEI. This CDR3 region has 17 residues. The CDR3 DNA sequence: TGTGCCAGCAGTGAACGCCGATGGAGCGGGAGTGAAAACATTCAGTACTTC. This codes for CASSERRWSGSENIQYF.

This chain joins TRBV11-2 and TRBJ1-1, with D tentatively TRBD1 (6 bases). Trimming stripped 2 bases from V and 3 bases from J, with 10 bases between. CDR3 length: 14 residues. CDR1 SGHAT and CDR2 FQNNGV come from the germline V gene. The CDR3 loop is CASSLTRGDTEAFF. CDR3 in DNA: TGTGCCAGCAGCTTAACCAGGGGTGACACTGAAGCTTTCTTT.

The chain combines TRBV11-2 with TRBJ2-1, with 7 bases identical to TRBD1. V gave up 1 base and J gave up 3 bases; unmatched junction bases: 3. From germline, CDR1 is SGHAT and CDR2 FQNNGV. The CDR3 totals 15 residues. CDR3 coding DNA: TGTGCCAGCAGCTTAGTAGACAGGGTCTACAATGAGCAGTTCTTC. As protein: CASSLVDRVYNEQFF.

The chain is built from TRBV10-3 and TRBJ2-5; TRBD2 agrees at 7 bases. The CDR3 runs to 14 residues. Per the germline V gene, CDR1 is ENHRY and CDR2 is SYGVKD. With V trimmed by 2 bases and J by 5 bases, 5 bases remained unmatched. For the CDR3, the DNA is TGTGCCATCAGTGAGCCTAGCGGAGGGGAGACCCAGTACTTC. Residues: CAISEPSGGETQYF.